A single T cell receptor (beta chain) is shown here with its context. TCRdb ran MiXCR on the 5' RACE reads and lists one entry per CDR3 protein. The sample holds 450,000 or so distinct CDR3 sequences, 14% seen once. These data originate in a study of identical twins. V lost 5 bases and J 1 base, leaving 17 bases between the germline ends. Germline loops: CDR1 SGHTA, CDR2 FQGNSA. The CDR3 has 16 amino acids. This sample was also put to use in a study of yellow fever vaccine responses in identical twins.

Sequencing was carried out using CD4+ T cells sorted from blood. The sequence was collected from a woman between 18 and 30 years old in good health. The rearrangement links TRBV7-2 to TRBJ1-1, with D possibly TRBD1 on 6 matching bases. The CDR3 region has the DNA TGTGCCAGCAGCGCCAGGGGAGGGTCAAGGAACACTGAAGCTTTCTTT. This sequence encodes CASSARGGSRNTEAFF.